This passage covers 25 T cell receptor beta chains from one sample sequenced in a study of radiotherapy plus CTLA-4 blockade in lung cancer. The method was immunoSEQ multiplex PCR; TCRdb's version includes in-frame clones alone and lacks a portion of them. The profile shows about 97,000 clones, 60% to 75% of them singletons. This specimen consisted of peripheral blood, obtained from a patient treated with radiotherapy plus ipilimumab. The receptors come from a human donor with non-small cell lung cancer who had a partial response to radiotherapy plus ipilimumab. Some clones in this sample may be carry-over from other donors' samples.

This chain connects TRBV4-3 to TRBJ1-4, with 8 bases identical to TRBD1. The germline CDR1 and CDR2 sequences are LGHNA and YSLEER. The J segment lost 7 bases and the V segment lost 2 bases, leaving 3 bases of the junction unmatched. CDR3 size: 14 residues. Here the CDR3 DNA reads TGCGCCAGCAGCCAAACCGGGACAGGTGAAAAACTGTTTTTT. As protein: CASSQTGTGEKLFF.

V and J are TRBV30 and TRBJ2-2; 7 bases are a match to TRBD1. CDR1 and CDR2 (germline): GTSNPN, SVGIG (reference sequence). Trimming removed 3 bases from V and 5 bases from J; junction bases left unmatched: 9. The CDR3 has 15 amino acids. DNA for the CDR3: TGTGCCTGGAGGCTCGTGACAGGGCGGACCGGGGAGCTGTTTTTT. It codes for CAWRLVTGRTGELFF. Full variable domain (remainder filled in from reference TRBV30 and TRBJ2-2): SQTIHQWPATLVQPVGSPLSLECTVEGTSNPNLYWYRQAAGRGLQLLFYSVGIGQISSEVPQNLSASRPQDRQFILSSKKLLLSDSGFYLCAWRLVTGRTGELFFGEGSRLTVL.

The DNA of the CDR3 is TGTGCCAGCAGCCCAGACAGGGGGCGAGCTTTCTTT. It translates to CASSPDRGRAFF. This sequence joins TRBV11-1 and TRBJ1-1, with 10 positions matching TRBD1. The CDR3 contains 12 residues. CDR1 SGHAT and CDR2 FQDESV come from the germline V gene (reference sequence). V shed 5 bases, J shed 10 bases, and the junction held 4 bases outside the gene matches.

The rearrangement links TRBV6-4 to TRBJ2-2, with TRBD2 as a possible D gene (7 bases). The CDR3 is made up of 15 amino acids. Trimming took off 2 bases at V and 4 bases at J, with 11 bases between the two ends. Germline-derived CDR1 and CDR2 are MRHNA and SNTAGT. CDR3 loop: CASSDTGRATGELFF. For the CDR3, the DNA is TGTGCCAGCAGTGACACAGGGAGGGCCACCGGGGAGCTGTTTTTT.

The V call is TRBV27, the J call TRBJ2-3, with no clear D. Trimming removed 2 bases from V and 0 bases from J, with 3 bases in between. Germline values: CDR1 MNHEY, CDR2 SMNVEV (reference sequence). The CDR3 runs 13 residues. CDR3 DNA sequence: TGTGCCAGCAGTTTACTTAGCACAGATACGCAGTATTTT. Protein sequence: CASSLLSTDTQYF.

This rearrangement joins TRBV18 to TRBJ1-1, with D tentatively TRBD1 (6 bases). The CDR3 sequence is 15 residues long. The V end lost 0 bases, the J end lost 1 base, and 9 bases lay between the germline ends. The germline V gene encodes CDR1 KGHSH and CDR2 LQKENI. The CDR3 region is CASSPPGTRNTEAFF. The CDR3 DNA sequence: TGTGCCAGCTCACCACCCGGGACACGGAACACTGAAGCTTTCTTT.

V is TRBV6-6 and J is TRBJ2-3, with 9 positions matching TRBD1. This CDR3 spans 16 amino acids. Trimming cost V 5 bases and J 1 base; bases outside gene matches: 7. The germline V gene has CDR1 MNHNY and CDR2 SVGAGI (reference sequence). CDR3 residues: CASSRYRDRGTDTQYF. The CDR3 DNA follows: TGTGCCAGCAGTAGGTACCGGGACAGGGGCACAGATACGCAGTATTTT.

The CDR3 here is CASSAGRAYEQYF. CDR3 bases: TGTGCCAGCAGCGCTGGGCGGGCCTACGAGCAGTACTTC. The V call is TRBV7-2, the J call TRBJ2-7, with D perhaps matching TRBD2 (5 bases). CDR1 and CDR2 (germline): SGHTA, FQGNSA. Trimming stripped 5 bases from V and 2 bases from J, with 10 bases between. This CDR3 is built from 13 residues.

The chain links TRBV10-3 to TRBJ1-1; D might be TRBD1 (5 bases). Germline lookup yields CDR1 ENHRY and CDR2 SYGVKD. The CDR3 is 17 residues long. V was clipped by 0 bases and J by 2 bases, with 16 bases between them. The CDR3 nucleotides read TGTGCCATCAGTGAGTCGGAATGGGGCCAACGCAACACTGAAGCTTTCTTT. It encodes CAISESEWGQRNTEAFF.

For the CDR3, the DNA is TGTGCCAGCAGCCCCGGGAGGGCTTCCTACGAGCAGTACTTC. It is translated as CASSPGRASYEQYF. The chain joins TRBV6-5 to TRBJ2-7; 8 nucleotides align to TRBD2. The CDR3 contains 14 residues. Germline CDR1 is MNHEY and CDR2 is SVGAGI. V trimming: 6 bases; J trimming: 1 base; junction bases outside the gene matches: 5.

The chain carries TRBV5-6 and TRBJ1-1; 7 bases fit TRBD1. The CDR3 sequence is 12 residues long. The trim removed 4 bases at V and 5 bases at J, leaving 2 bases unmatched. CDR1 is SGHDT and CDR2 is YYEEEE in the germline V gene. CDR3 nucleotide sequence: TGTGCCAGCAGCGAGGACAGGACTGAAGCTTTCTTT. It is translated as CASSEDRTEAFF.

This chain joins TRBV6-4 and TRBJ2-2, with no clear D. The germline gives CDR1 MRHNA, CDR2 SNTAGT. Deletions cut 4 bases from V and 0 bases from J, with 9 bases between. CDR3 length: 15 amino acids. The CDR3 DNA is TGTGCCAGCAGTGCACAGTTCGCGAACACCGGGGAGCTGTTTTTT. It specifies CASSAQFANTGELFF.

The chain links TRBV6-1 to TRBJ2-2, with D possibly being TRBD2 (6 bases). The CDR3 consists of 15 residues. Trimming cost V 7 bases and J 2 bases, with 14 bases left between them. The germline gives CDR1 MNHNS, CDR2 SASEGT. The CDR3 bases are TGTGCCAGCATGCTGGGAGGAAGTAACACCGGGGAGCTGTTTTTT. It yields the protein CASMLGGSNTGELFF.

V is TRBV18 and J is TRBJ2-5; D gene ambiguous. V dropped 0 bases and J dropped 6 bases, with 5 bases sitting between them. The germline V gene encodes CDR1 KGHSH and CDR2 LQKENI. The CDR3 covers 12 residues. The CDR3 reads CASSPPAQTQYF. The CDR3 DNA is TGTGCCAGCTCACCACCGGCTCAGACCCAGTACTTC.

The gene calls are TRBV18 and TRBJ1-1; TRBD1 is a possible D gene (6 bases). The germline V gene encodes CDR1 KGHSH and CDR2 LQKENI. V gave up 6 bases and J gave up 5 bases, with 16 bases separating them. This CDR3 has 14 amino acids. The CDR3: CASSPSGGLTEAFF. CDR3 DNA sequence: TGTGCCAGCTCCCCTTCCGGGGGGCTGACTGAAGCTTTCTTT.

V and J are TRBV5-1 and TRBJ2-5; TRBD2 agrees at 9 bases. CDR1 SGHRS and CDR2 YFSETQ come from the germline V gene. CDR3 length: 15 residues. V was clipped by 4 bases and J by 2 bases; unmatched bases: 6. DNA for the CDR3: TGCGCCAGCAGCAGAAGTAGCGGGGGACAAGAGACCCAGTACTTC. Its translation is CASSRSSGGQETQYF.

The V gene is TRBV7-8, the J gene TRBJ1-6; perhaps TRBD1 as D (6 bases). Germline CDR1 and CDR2: SGHVS and FQNEAQ. This CDR3 contains 14 residues. With 3 bases removed from V and 7 bases from J, the gap between germline ends came to 10 bases. The CDR3 nucleotides read TGTGCCAGCAGCTTGGACAGTCAGAATTCACCCCTCCACTTT. This sequence encodes CASSLDSQNSPLHF.

The CDR3 protein is CASSRDRVSYEQYF. The CDR3 bases are TGTGCCAGCAGCCGGGACAGGGTATCTTACGAGCAGTACTTC. The chain carries TRBV28 and TRBJ2-7, with 9 nucleotides matching TRBD1. J lost 4 bases, V lost 6 bases, and 7 bases had no gene match. The CDR3 loop spans 14 amino acids. CDR1 MDHEN and CDR2 SYDVKM come from the germline V gene.

The rearrangement links TRBV11-2 to TRBJ2-1, with TRBD1 identical over 7 bases. V trimming: 5 bases; J trimming: 7 bases; junction bases outside the gene matches: 5. The CDR3 extends over 13 amino acids. Germline assignment: CDR1 SGHAT and CDR2 FQNNGV. The CDR3 nucleotides read TGTGCCAGCAGCCCCACAGGGGTTAATGAGCAGTTCTTC. Translation: CASSPTGVNEQFF. Full variable domain (outside the CDR3, taken from reference TRBV11-2 and TRBJ2-1): EAGVAQSPRYKIIEKRQSVAFWCNPISGHATLYWYQQILGQGPKLLIQFQNNGVVDDSQLPKDRFSAERLKGVDSTLKIQPAKLEDSAVYLCASSPTGVNEQFFGPGTRLTVL.

This chain links TRBV7-2 with TRBJ2-7; TRBD1 matches 12 bases. Germline CDR1 is SGHTA and CDR2 is FQGNSA. This CDR3 contains 14 residues. After removal of 4 bases from V and 7 bases from J, the junction contained 5 bases not matched to a gene. CDR3 region: CASSSGQGAWEQYF. The CDR3 DNA sequence: TGTGCCAGCAGCTCGGGACAGGGGGCGTGGGAGCAGTACTTC.

The CDR3 spells CASSFGTGAMNTEAFF. CDR3 DNA: TGTGCCAGCAGCTTTGGGACAGGAGCCATGAACACTGAAGCTTTCTTT. The chain links TRBV5-6 to TRBJ1-1; 8 nucleotides align to TRBD1. Germline CDR1 reads SGHDT; CDR2 reads YYEEEE. V shed 2 bases and J 0 bases; nucleotides not matched to a gene: 6. The CDR3 extends over 16 amino acids.

This clone turned up a few times. The genes are TRBV6-4 and TRBJ2-5, with 9 bases identical to TRBD2. V lost 3 bases, J lost 5 bases, and 7 bases stayed unmatched. Germline values: CDR1 MRHNA, CDR2 SNTAGT. The CDR3 contains 15 residues. This chain's CDR3 is CASSERGGPRETQYF. The CDR3 region has the DNA TGTGCCAGCAGTGAGCGGGGGGGTCCGCGGGAGACCCAGTACTTC.

The chain uses TRBV7-2 and TRBJ2-1; TRBD2 matches at 7 bases. J lost 10 bases, V lost 4 bases, and 7 bases had no gene match. CDR1 SGHTA and CDR2 FQGNSA come from the germline V gene. The CDR3 length is 13 residues. The CDR3 DNA is TGTGCCAGCAGCTGGAGGGAGGGAACGGAGCAGTTCTTC. This sequence encodes CASSWREGTEQFF.

The rearrangement joins TRBV28 to TRBJ2-2, with 8 bases fitting TRBD2. Losses at the gene ends were 0 bases for V and 4 bases for J; bases not matched to a gene: 4. The CDR3 is 16 residues long. CDR1 is MDHEN, CDR2 SYDVKM, per germline. The CDR3 bases are TGTGCCAGCAGTTTATGGTCGCTAGCGGGCACCGGGGAGCTGTTTTTT. Its translation is CASSLWSLAGTGELFF.

This clone showed up just once. The rearrangement joins TRBV27 to TRBJ2-2; TRBD2 matches at 8 bases. V lost 3 bases, J lost 5 bases, and 2 bases stayed unmatched. CDR1 and CDR2 from the germline V gene are MNHEY and SMNVEV (reference sequence). The CDR3 extends over 14 amino acids. The CDR3 protein is CASSLGGRTGELFF. The CDR3 region has the DNA TGTGCCAGCAGTTTGGGCGGGAGGACCGGGGAGCTGTTTTTT.